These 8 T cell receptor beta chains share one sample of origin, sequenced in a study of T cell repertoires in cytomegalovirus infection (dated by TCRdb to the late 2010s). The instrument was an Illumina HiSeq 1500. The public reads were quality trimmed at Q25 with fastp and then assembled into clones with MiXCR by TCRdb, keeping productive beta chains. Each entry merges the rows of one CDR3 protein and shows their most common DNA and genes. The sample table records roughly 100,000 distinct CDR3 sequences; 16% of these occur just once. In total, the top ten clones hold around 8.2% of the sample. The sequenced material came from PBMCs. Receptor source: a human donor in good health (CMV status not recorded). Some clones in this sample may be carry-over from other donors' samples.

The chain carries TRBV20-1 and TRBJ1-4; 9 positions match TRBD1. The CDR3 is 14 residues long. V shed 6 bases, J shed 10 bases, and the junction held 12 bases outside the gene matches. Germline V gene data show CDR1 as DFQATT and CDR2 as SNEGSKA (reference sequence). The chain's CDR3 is CSAPTGGTGSKLFF. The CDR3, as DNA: TGCAGTGCCCCCACAGGAGGGACAGGGTCAAAACTGTTTTTT.

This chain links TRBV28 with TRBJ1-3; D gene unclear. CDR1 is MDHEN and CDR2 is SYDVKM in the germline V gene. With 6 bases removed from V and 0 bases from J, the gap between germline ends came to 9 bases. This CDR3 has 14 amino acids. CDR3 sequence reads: CASRAGHSGNTIYF. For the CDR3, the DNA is TGTGCCAGCAGAGCCGGGCACTCTGGAAACACCATATATTTT.

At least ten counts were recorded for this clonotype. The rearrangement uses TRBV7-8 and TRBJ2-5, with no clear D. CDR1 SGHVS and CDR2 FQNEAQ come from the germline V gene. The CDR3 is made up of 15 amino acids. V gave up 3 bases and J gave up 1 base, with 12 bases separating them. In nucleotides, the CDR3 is TGTGCCAGCAGCTTTGGTACATTCATCCAAGAGACCCAGTACTTC. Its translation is CASSFGTFIQETQYF. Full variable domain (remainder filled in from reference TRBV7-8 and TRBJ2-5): GAGVSQSPRYKVAKRGQDVALRCDPISGHVSLFWYQQALGQGPEFLTYFQNEAQLDKSGLPSDRFFAERPEGSVSTLKIQRTQQEDSAVYLCASSFGTFIQETQYFGPGTRLLVL.

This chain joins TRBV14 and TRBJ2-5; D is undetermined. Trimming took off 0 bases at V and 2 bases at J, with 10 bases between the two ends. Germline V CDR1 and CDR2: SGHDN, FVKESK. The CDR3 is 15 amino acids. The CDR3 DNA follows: TGTGCCAGCAGCCAAGATTCTAGATATCAAGAGACCCAGTACTTC. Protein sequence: CASSQDSRYQETQYF. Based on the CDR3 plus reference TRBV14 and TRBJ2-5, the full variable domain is EAGVTQFPSHSVIEKGQTVTLRCDPISGHDNLYWYRRVMGKEIKFLLHFVKESKQDESGMPNNRFLAERTGGTYSTLKVQPAELEDSGVYFCASSQDSRYQETQYFGPGTRLLVL.

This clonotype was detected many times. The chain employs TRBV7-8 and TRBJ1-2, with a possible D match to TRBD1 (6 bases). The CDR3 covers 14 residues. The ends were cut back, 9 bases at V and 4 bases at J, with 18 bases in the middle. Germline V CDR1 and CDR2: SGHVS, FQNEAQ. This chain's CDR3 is CASAQNRARYGYTF. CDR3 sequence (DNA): TGTGCCAGTGCTCAGAACAGGGCTCGCTATGGCTACACCTTC.

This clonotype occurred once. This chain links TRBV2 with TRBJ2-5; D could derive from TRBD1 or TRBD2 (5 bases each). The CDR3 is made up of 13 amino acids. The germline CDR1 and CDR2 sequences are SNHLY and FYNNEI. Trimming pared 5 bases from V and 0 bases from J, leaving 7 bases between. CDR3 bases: TGTGCCAGCAGTCGGGACCACCAAGAGACCCAGTACTTC. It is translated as CASSRDHQETQYF.

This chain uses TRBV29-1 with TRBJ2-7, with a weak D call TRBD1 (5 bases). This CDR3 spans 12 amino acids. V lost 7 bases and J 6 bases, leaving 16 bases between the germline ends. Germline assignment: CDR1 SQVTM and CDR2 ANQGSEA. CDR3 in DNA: TGCAGCGCCGCCGGACAAGTCGGCGAGCAGTACTTC. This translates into CSAAGQVGEQYF.

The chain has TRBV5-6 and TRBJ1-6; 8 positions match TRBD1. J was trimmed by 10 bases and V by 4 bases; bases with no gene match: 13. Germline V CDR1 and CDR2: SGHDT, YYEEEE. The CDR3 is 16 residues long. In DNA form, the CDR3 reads TGTGCCAGCAGCCCCAGGACAGGGAATAGCGGATCACCCCTCCACTTT. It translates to CASSPRTGNSGSPLHF. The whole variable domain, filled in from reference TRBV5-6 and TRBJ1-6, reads DAGVTQSPTHLIKTRGQQVTLRCSPKSGHDTVSWYQQALGQGPQFIFQYYEEEERQRGNFPDRFSGHQFPNYSSELNVNALLLGDSALYLCASSPRTGNSGSPLHFGNGTRLTVT.